This passage covers 18 T cell receptor beta chains from one sample sequenced in a study of shared clonotypes between healthy human individuals. The repertoire was sequenced with immunoSEQ multiplex PCR; TCRdb's copy has only in-frame clones and lacks some. The sample includes more than 500,000 clones, roughly 95% of them seen just once. Sequencing was done on a sample of naive CD4+ T cells sorted from blood. As for subset: CD45RA+ positively selected. These receptors all come from a woman younger than 45 in good health.

The V call is TRBV19, the J call TRBJ1-2; no clear D gene. The CDR3 extends over 15 amino acids. Germline assignment: CDR1 LNHDA and CDR2 SQIVND (reference sequence). The V and J ends lost 5 bases and 6 bases respectively, with 19 bases between them. The CDR3 nucleotides are TGTGCCAGTAGTCTGTGGCACCCCACACCCCATGGCTACACCTTC. Translated: CASSLWHPTPHGYTF.

In its sample, this clone was seen a few times. This rearrangement joins TRBV4-1 to TRBJ1-5; D not certain. CDR3 length equals 15 residues. Germline CDR1 is MGHRA and CDR2 is YSYEKL. Trimming took off 0 bases at V and 0 bases at J, with 6 bases between the two ends. CDR3 DNA sequence: TGCGCCAGCAGCCAAGACGGCGTTAGCAATCAGCCCCAGCATTTT. The encoded protein is CASSQDGVSNQPQHF.

This clone was observed once. The CDR3 spells CASSPSGKSTDTQYF. Written as DNA, the CDR3 is TGTGCCAGCAGCCCTAGCGGGAAGAGCACAGATACGCAGTATTTT. The J gene is TRBJ2-3, the V gene TRBV7-9; 9 bases map to TRBD2. Looked up from germline, CDR1 is SEHNR and CDR2 is FQNEAQ (reference sequence). V shed 5 bases, J shed 0 bases, and the junction held 3 bases outside the gene matches. This CDR3 is 15 amino acids long. The full variable domain, its missing parts supplied by reference TRBV7-9 and TRBJ2-3, is DTGVSQNPRHKITKRGQNVTFRCDPISEHNRLYWYRQTLGQGPEFLTYFQNEAQLEKSRLLSDRFSAERPKGSFSTLEIQRTEQGDSAMYLCASSPSGKSTDTQYFGPGTRLTVL.

The V gene is TRBV7-9, the J gene TRBJ2-5; 15 bases align to TRBD2. Germline lookup yields CDR1 SEHNR and CDR2 FQNEAQ (reference sequence). The CDR3 consists of 17 residues. V was pared by 5 bases and J by 5 bases, with 9 bases of the junction left unmatched. CDR3 region: CASSPTWTSGRGETQYF. The CDR3 region has the DNA TGTGCCAGCAGCCCCACCTGGACTAGCGGGAGGGGGGAGACCCAGTACTTC.

V usage is TRBV18 and J usage is TRBJ2-2; D may be TRBD2 (5 bases). With 0 bases removed from V and 5 bases from J, the gap between germline ends came to 16 bases. Germline CDR1 KGHSH, CDR2 LQKENI. The CDR3 is 17 residues long. This CDR3 reads CASSPPSERMGTGELFF. The CDR3 coding sequence is TGTGCCAGCTCACCACCGTCGGAGCGGATGGGAACCGGGGAGCTGTTTTTT.

This clone was observed a handful of times. The V and J genes are TRBV11-2 and TRBJ2-7; TRBD2 agrees at 11 bases. The CDR3 runs 15 residues. The germline gives CDR1 SGHAT, CDR2 FQNNGV. V shed 5 bases, J shed 2 bases, and the junction held 5 bases outside the gene matches. The CDR3 DNA is TGTGCCAGCAGCACGGGGACTAGCGGCACCTACGAGCAGTACTTC. Residues: CASSTGTSGTYEQYF.

This clone was found a few times. V is TRBV11-2 and J is TRBJ1-2, with D unclear. The CDR3 totals 15 residues. Germline V gene lookup returns CDR1 SGHAT and CDR2 FQNNGV. V lost 4 bases and J 3 bases, leaving 15 bases between the germline ends. The CDR3 nucleotides read TGTGCCAGCAGCTCCCTCCGGCCCTCCGACTATGGCTACACCTTC. Translating it yields CASSSLRPSDYGYTF.

This clone was seen once. The chain couples TRBV28 to TRBJ2-4; no clear D. Germline-derived CDR1 and CDR2 are MDHEN and SYDVKM. The CDR3 has 12 amino acids. Trimming removed 6 bases at V and 8 bases at J, with 11 bases between. The CDR3 reads CASSPASDIQYF. CDR3 coding DNA: TGTGCCAGCAGCCCGGCAAGCGACATTCAGTACTTC.

The rearrangement joins TRBV6-7 to TRBJ2-3, with 9 bases matching TRBD2. TRBV6-7 is given ORF status, its function remaining uncertain. With V trimmed by 9 bases and J by 1 base, 5 bases remained unmatched. This CDR3 region has 14 residues. The CDR3 region has the DNA TGTGCCAGTCAGACTAGCGGAGGCACAGATACGCAGTATTTT. Its translation is CASQTSGGTDTQYF.

The rearrangement links TRBV11-1 to TRBJ2-1; D remains ambiguous. The CDR3 has 13 residues. Trimming stripped 3 bases from V and 8 bases from J, with 11 bases between. Germline V gives CDR1 SGHAT, CDR2 FQDESV (reference sequence). The CDR3 sequence is CASSFKGPDEQFF. As DNA, the CDR3 is TGTGCCAGCAGCTTTAAGGGCCCGGATGAGCAGTTCTTC.

The rearrangement joins TRBV27 to TRBJ2-1, with D perhaps TRBD2 (6 bases). This CDR3 has 15 amino acids. The V end was cut by 5 bases, the J end by 7 bases, with 18 bases between. CDR1 is MNHEY and CDR2 is SMNVEV in the germline V gene (reference sequence). The CDR3 coding sequence is TGTGCCAGCAGTCCACTACCGGGAGTCGGAAATGAGCAGTTCTTC. This gives the protein CASSPLPGVGNEQFF.

V gene TRBV12-5 combines with J gene TRBJ2-7; no firm D call. V lost 6 bases and J 5 bases, leaving 20 bases between the germline ends. The germline CDR1 and CDR2 sequences are LGHNT and FRNRAP. The length of the CDR3 is 15 residues. The CDR3: CASGRAPLVDHEQYF. CDR3 DNA: TGTGCTAGTGGCCGCGCGCCGCTAGTAGATCACGAGCAGTACTTC.

This clone was detected only once. The chain is built from TRBV4-1 and TRBJ2-3, with 8 bases lining up with TRBD2. V shed 1 base and J 8 bases; nucleotides not matched to a gene: 11. CDR3 size: 16 residues. Germline V gene sequence: CDR1 MGHRA, CDR2 YSYEKL. CDR3 protein: CASSQGWTSPTRTQYF. The CDR3 nucleotides read TGCGCCAGCAGCCAAGGCTGGACTAGCCCGACTCGTACGCAGTATTTT.

The V gene is TRBV28, the J gene TRBJ1-1, with D maybe TRBD1 (5 bases). CDR3 size: 14 residues. The germline CDR1 and CDR2 sequences are MDHEN and SYDVKM. With 7 bases removed from V and 3 bases from J, the gap between germline ends came to 15 bases. In nucleotides, the CDR3 is TGTGCCAGCACCTTACCCCCGGGGGACACTGAAGCTTTCTTT. Amino acid sequence: CASTLPPGDTEAFF.

The V and J genes are TRBV28 and TRBJ1-1; TRBD1 is a possible D gene (5 bases). The CDR3 totals 14 residues. CDR1 is MDHEN and CDR2 is SYDVKM in the germline V gene. V was pared by 7 bases and J by 9 bases, with 21 bases between. The CDR3 region is CASIEGRVPIKAFF. The CDR3 coding sequence is TGTGCCAGCATAGAGGGCAGGGTCCCCATAAAAGCTTTCTTT.

The rearrangement uses TRBV15 and TRBJ1-5; 7 positions agree with TRBD1. The J segment lost 2 bases and the V segment lost 3 bases, leaving 4 bases of the junction unmatched. The V gene's germline CDR1 is LNHNV and CDR2 YYDKDF (reference sequence). The CDR3 runs to 15 residues. CDR3 bases: TGTGCCACCAGCAGGGTAACAGGGGGCAATCAGCCCCAGCATTTT. It specifies CATSRVTGGNQPQHF.

The chain uses TRBV19 and TRBJ2-7; the D gene is possibly TRBD2 (6 bases). The CDR3 consists of 15 residues. Trimming removed 1 base at V and 3 bases at J, with 13 bases between. CDR1 is LNHDA, CDR2 SQIVND, per germline (reference sequence). CDR3 in amino acids: CASSIAGGGVYEQYF. DNA for the CDR3: TGTGCCAGTAGTATAGCTGGCGGAGGGGTCTACGAGCAGTACTTC.

Only a few counts were recorded for this clone. CDR3 DNA: TGCGCCAGCAGTGAAAAGATCTTCTACGAGCAGTACTTC. It translates to CASSEKIFYEQYF. The chain is built from TRBV10-1 and TRBJ2-7; D is uncertain. Between the trimmed V and J ends, which lost 3 bases and 3 bases, there was a span of 9 bases. The V gene's germline CDR1 is WNHNN and CDR2 SYGVQD (reference sequence). The CDR3 is 13 residues long.